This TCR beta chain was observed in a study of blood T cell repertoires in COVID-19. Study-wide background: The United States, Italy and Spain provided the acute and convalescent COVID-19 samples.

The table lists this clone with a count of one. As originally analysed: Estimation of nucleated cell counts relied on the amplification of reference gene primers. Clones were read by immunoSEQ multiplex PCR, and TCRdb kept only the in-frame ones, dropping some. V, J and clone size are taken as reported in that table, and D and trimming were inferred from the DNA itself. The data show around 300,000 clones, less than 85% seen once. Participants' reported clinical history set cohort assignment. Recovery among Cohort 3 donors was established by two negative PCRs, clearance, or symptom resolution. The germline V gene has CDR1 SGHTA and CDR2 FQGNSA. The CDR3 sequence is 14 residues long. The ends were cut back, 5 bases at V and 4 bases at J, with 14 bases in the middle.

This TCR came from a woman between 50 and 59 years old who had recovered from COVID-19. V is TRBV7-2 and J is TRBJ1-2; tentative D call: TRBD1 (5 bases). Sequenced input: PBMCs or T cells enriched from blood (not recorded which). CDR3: CASSLLGASYGYTF. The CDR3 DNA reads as TGTGCCAGCAGCCTGCTAGGGGCCAGCTATGGCTACACCTTC.